The 10 T cell receptor beta chains below were found in one sample sequenced in a study of beta chain features in type 1 diabetes listed by TCRdb under 2018. Library creation used the immunoSEQ multiplex PCR assay. The entire isolated RNA was reverse transcribed using the High Capacity cDNA Reverse Transcription Kit, and thus expressed TCRB transcripts were sequenced. TCRdb carries this immuneACCESS record with in-frame sequences only. Its versions omit some clonotypes, under half of them owing to an unresolved V gene in the studies checked, with the rest unexplained. The sample contains roughly 350,000 clones, 11% of them found a single time. About 0.015% of the sample lies in the top ten. The sequencing input was naive CD4+ T cells from blood. This specimen's cell subset or site label, per the study, means: true naive CD4+ T cells. The origin of the receptors is a woman younger than 45 in good health.

Only a few counts were recorded for this clone. This chain joins TRBV7-2 and TRBJ2-1, with 12 bases identical to TRBD2. Per the germline V gene, CDR1 is SGHTA and CDR2 is FQGNSA. With 3 bases clipped from V and 12 bases from J, the junction kept 6 bases outside the gene matches. The CDR3 is 14 amino acids. CDR3 residues: CASSLLAGGPGQFF. For the CDR3, the DNA is TGTGCCAGCAGCTTGCTAGCGGGAGGGCCTGGGCAGTTCTTC.

This clone appeared a few times. The chain carries TRBV7-9 and TRBJ2-3; 8 nucleotides match TRBD2. Looked up from germline, CDR1 is SEHNR and CDR2 is FQNEAQ (reference sequence). The CDR3 contains 15 residues. Germline trimming cut 5 bases from V and 1 base from J; bases unmatched to any gene: 5. CDR3 region: CASSQLADRTDTQYF. CDR3 nucleotides: TGTGCCAGCAGCCAACTAGCGGACCGCACAGATACGCAGTATTTT. Supplemented by reference TRBV7-9 and TRBJ2-3, the full variable domain reads DTGVSQNPRHKITKRGQNVTFRCDPISEHNRLYWYRQTLGQGPEFLTYFQNEAQLEKSRLLSDRFSAERPKGSFSTLEIQRTEQGDSAMYLCASSQLADRTDTQYFGPGTRLTVL.

This clone showed up just a few times. The rearrangement uses TRBV7-8 and TRBJ2-2; D gene unclear. V was shortened by 0 bases and J by 1 base, with 9 bases between the two germline ends. Germline values: CDR1 SGHVS, CDR2 FQNEAQ. The CDR3 length is 16 residues. The CDR3 region has the DNA TGTGCCAGCAGCTTAGCTTGGCGGTTGAACACCGGGGAGCTGTTTTTT. Translating it yields CASSLAWRLNTGELFF. Full variable domain (missing parts from reference TRBV7-8 and TRBJ2-2): GAGVSQSPRYKVAKRGQDVALRCDPISGHVSLFWYQQALGQGPEFLTYFQNEAQLDKSGLPSDRFFAERPEGSVSTLKIQRTQQEDSAVYLCASSLAWRLNTGELFFGEGSRLTVL.

This clone was counted between two and nine times. The V gene is TRBV2, the J gene TRBJ1-2; a possible D gene is TRBD1 (6 bases). The germline V gene encodes CDR1 SNHLY and CDR2 FYNNEI. Deletions cut 1 base from V and 3 bases from J, with 9 bases between. The CDR3 length is 14 residues. CDR3 protein: CASSEGDKDYGYTF. CDR3 sequence (DNA): TGTGCCAGCAGTGAAGGGGACAAAGACTATGGCTACACCTTC.

This clone was seen more than once but under ten times. The chain couples TRBV28 to TRBJ2-6; perhaps TRBD2 as D (5 bases). The germline gives CDR1 MDHEN, CDR2 SYDVKM. The V end lost 8 bases, the J end lost 0 bases, and 11 bases lay between the germline ends. The CDR3 loop spans 15 amino acids. The CDR3: CASGSPSSGANVLTF. The CDR3 DNA follows: TGTGCCAGCGGGAGCCCCTCCTCTGGGGCCAACGTCCTGACTTTC.

This chain links TRBV30 with TRBJ1-5, with D perhaps matching TRBD1 (6 bases). V lost 5 bases and J 4 bases, leaving 12 bases between the germline ends. The CDR3 is 13 amino acids. Germline CDR1 is GTSNPN and CDR2 is SVGIG (reference sequence). The CDR3 sequence is CAWDQGINQPQHF. For the CDR3, the DNA is TGTGCCTGGGACCAGGGGATTAATCAGCCCCAGCATTTT.

Only a few counts were recorded for this clone. The CDR3 is CASSRAGRMETQYF. The CDR3 DNA follows: TGTGCCAGCAGTAGGGCGGGACGGATGGAGACCCAGTACTTC. The chain employs TRBV27 and TRBJ2-5; D possibly corresponds to TRBD2 (6 bases). The CDR3 sequence is 14 residues long. Trimming left V 5 bases short and J 5 bases short, with 15 bases between. Germline V CDR1 and CDR2: MNHEY, SMNVEV (reference sequence).

This clone was recorded a few times. This sequence joins TRBV5-1 and TRBJ2-5, with 9 bases identical to TRBD2. V lost 3 bases to trimming and J lost 3 bases; unmatched junction nucleotides: 12. CDR3 size: 17 residues. CDR1 is SGHRS and CDR2 is YFSETQ in the germline V gene. The CDR3, as DNA: TGCGCCAGCAGCTCCCTTGTCCTTAGCGGGAGTAAAGAGACCCAGTACTTC. This translates into CASSSLVLSGSKETQYF.

This clone has a handful of counts. The chain is built from TRBV10-3 and TRBJ2-2; 10 bases are a match to TRBD2. This CDR3 has 17 residues. Germline V gives CDR1 ENHRY, CDR2 SYGVKD. Trimming at V came to 3 bases and at J to 1 base, leaving 5 bases not matched to a gene. The CDR3 region has the DNA TGTGCCATCAGTGAAGCTAGCGGGAGCTTGAACACCGGGGAGCTGTTTTTT. Protein product: CAISEASGSLNTGELFF.

V and J are TRBV7-2 and TRBJ1-1; D ambiguous. The V and J ends lost 5 bases and 0 bases respectively, with 7 bases between them. CDR1 SGHTA and CDR2 FQGNSA come from the germline V gene. The CDR3 spans 13 residues. The CDR3 spells CASSRRVNTEAFF. CDR3 nucleotide sequence: TGTGCCAGCAGCCGGAGGGTGAACACTGAAGCTTTCTTT.